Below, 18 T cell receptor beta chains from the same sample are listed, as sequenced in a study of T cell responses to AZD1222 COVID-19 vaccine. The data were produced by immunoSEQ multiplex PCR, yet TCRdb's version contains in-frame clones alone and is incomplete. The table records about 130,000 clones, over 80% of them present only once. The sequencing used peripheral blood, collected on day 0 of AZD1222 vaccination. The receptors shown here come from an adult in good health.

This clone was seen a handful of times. DNA for the CDR3: TGCGCCGGCCGGGACCTTAGGGGCGAGCAGTACTTC. This translates into CAGRDLRGEQYF. The J gene is TRBJ2-7, the V gene TRBV10-2; D is perhaps TRBD1 or TRBD2 (5 bases each). This CDR3 region has 12 residues. Germline values: CDR1 WSHSY, CDR2 SAAADI. Trimming left V 11 bases short and J 6 bases short, with 17 bases between.

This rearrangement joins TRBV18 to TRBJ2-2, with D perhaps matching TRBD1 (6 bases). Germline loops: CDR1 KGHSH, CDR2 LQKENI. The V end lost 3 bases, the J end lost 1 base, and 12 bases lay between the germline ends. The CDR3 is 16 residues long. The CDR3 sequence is CASSPTRTENTGELFF. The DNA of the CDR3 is TGTGCCAGCTCACCTACGAGGACAGAGAACACCGGGGAGCTGTTTTTT.

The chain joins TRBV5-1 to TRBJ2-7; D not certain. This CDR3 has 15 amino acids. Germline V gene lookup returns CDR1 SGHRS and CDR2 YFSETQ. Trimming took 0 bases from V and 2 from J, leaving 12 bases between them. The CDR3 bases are TGCGCCAGCAGCTTGGGAGGTGGCGACACCTACGAGCAGTACTTC. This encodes CASSLGGGDTYEQYF.

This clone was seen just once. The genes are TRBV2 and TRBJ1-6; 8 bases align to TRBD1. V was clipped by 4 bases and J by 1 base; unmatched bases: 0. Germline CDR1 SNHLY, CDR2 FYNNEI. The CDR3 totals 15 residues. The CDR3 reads CASSGQGSYNSPLHF. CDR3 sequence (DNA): TGTGCCAGCAGTGGACAGGGGTCCTATAATTCACCCCTCCACTTT.

This CDR3 reads CASSLAVGSNQPQHF. In nucleotides, the CDR3 is TGTGCCAGCAGCTTGGCGGTCGGTAGCAATCAGCCCCAGCATTTT. The rearrangement joins TRBV5-8 to TRBJ1-5; D is uncertain. Trimming took 0 bases from V and 0 from J, leaving 7 bases between them. From germline, CDR1 is SGHTS and CDR2 YDEGEE. The CDR3 has 15 amino acids.

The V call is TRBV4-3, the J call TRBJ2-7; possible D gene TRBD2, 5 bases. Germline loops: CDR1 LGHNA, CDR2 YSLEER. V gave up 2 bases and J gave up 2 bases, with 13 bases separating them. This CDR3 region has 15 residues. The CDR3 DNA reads TGCGCCAGCAGCCAAAAGACCGGACTTACCTACGAGCAGTACTTC. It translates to CASSQKTGLTYEQYF.

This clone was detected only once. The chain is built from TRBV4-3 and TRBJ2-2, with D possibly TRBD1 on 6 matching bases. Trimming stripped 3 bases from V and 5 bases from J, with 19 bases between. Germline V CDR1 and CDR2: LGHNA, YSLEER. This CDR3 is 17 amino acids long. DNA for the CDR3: TGCGCCAGCAGCCAGATCCGGGACACGTATACTACCGGGGAGCTGTTTTTT. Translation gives CASSQIRDTYTTGELFF.

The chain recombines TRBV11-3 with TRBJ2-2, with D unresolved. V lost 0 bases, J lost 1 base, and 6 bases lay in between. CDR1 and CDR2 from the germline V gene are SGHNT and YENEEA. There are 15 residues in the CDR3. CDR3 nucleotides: TGTGCCAGCAGCTTAGACTGGCAGAACACCGGGGAGCTGTTTTTT. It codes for CASSLDWQNTGELFF.

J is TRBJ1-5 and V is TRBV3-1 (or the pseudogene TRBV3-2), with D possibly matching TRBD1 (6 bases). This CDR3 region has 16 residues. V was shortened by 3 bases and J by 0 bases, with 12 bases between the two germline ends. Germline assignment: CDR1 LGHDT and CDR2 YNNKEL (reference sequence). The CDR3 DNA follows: TGTGCCAGCAGCCATACAGGGACCTATAGCAATCAGCCCCAGCATTTT. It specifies CASSHTGTYSNQPQHF.

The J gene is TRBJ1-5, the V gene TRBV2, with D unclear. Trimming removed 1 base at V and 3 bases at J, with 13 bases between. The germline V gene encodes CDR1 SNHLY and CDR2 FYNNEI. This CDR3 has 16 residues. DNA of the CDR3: TGTGCCAGCAGTGAAGGTCGCACTACGGCCAATCAGCCCCAGCATTTT. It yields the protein CASSEGRTTANQPQHF. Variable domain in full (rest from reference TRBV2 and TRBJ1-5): EPEVTQTPSHQVTQMGQEVILRCVPISNHLYFYWYRQILGQKVEFLVSFYNNEISEKSEIFDDQFSVERPDGSNFTLKIRSTKLEDSAMYFCASSEGRTTANQPQHFGDGTRLSIL.

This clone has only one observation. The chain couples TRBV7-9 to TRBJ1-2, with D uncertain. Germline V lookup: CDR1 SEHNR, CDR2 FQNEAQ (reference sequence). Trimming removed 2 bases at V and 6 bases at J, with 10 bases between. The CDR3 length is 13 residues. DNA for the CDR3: TGTGCCAGCAGCTTACGAGGGAGCAATGGCTACACCTTC. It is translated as CASSLRGSNGYTF.

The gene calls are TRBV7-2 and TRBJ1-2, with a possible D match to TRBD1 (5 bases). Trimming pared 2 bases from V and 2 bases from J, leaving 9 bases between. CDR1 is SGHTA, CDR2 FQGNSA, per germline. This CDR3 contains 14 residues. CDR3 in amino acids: CASSLYSGNYGYTF. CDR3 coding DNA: TGTGCCAGCAGCTTATATTCAGGGAACTATGGCTACACCTTC. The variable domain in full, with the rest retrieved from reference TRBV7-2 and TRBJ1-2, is GAGVSQSPSNKVTEKGKDVELRCDPISGHTALYWYRQSLGQGLEFLIYFQGNSAPDKSGLPSDRFSAERTGGSVSTLTIQRTQQEDSAVYLCASSLYSGNYGYTFGSGTRLTVV.

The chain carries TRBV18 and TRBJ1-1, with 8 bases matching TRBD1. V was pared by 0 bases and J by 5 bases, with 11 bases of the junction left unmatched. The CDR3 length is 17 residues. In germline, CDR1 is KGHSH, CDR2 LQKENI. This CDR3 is CASSPPQGAPRWTEAFF. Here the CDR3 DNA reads TGTGCCAGCTCACCACCGCAGGGGGCGCCCCGGTGGACTGAAGCTTTCTTT. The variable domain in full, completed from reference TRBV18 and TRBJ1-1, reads NAGVMQNPRHLVRRRGQEARLRCSPMKGHSHVYWYRQLPEEGLKFMVYLQKENIIDESGMPKERFSAEFPKEGPSILRIQQVVRGDSAAYFCASSPPQGAPRWTEAFFGQGTRLTVV.

CDR3 coding DNA: TGCGCCAGCAGTGACCAGACTGGGGCCAACGTCCTGACTTTC. Translated: CASSDQTGANVLTF. The V and J genes are TRBV10-2 and TRBJ2-6; no clear D. Germline values: CDR1 WSHSY, CDR2 SAAADI. Between the trimmed V and J ends, which lost 3 bases and 2 bases, there was a span of 5 bases. The CDR3 loop spans 14 amino acids.

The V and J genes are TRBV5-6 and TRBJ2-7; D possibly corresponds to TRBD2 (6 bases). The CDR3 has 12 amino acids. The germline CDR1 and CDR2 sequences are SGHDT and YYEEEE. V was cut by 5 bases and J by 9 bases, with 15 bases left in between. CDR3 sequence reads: CASRKSGVAQYF. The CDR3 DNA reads TGTGCCAGCAGGAAATCGGGGGTTGCGCAGTACTTC. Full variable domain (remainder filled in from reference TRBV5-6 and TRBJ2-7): DAGVTQSPTHLIKTRGQQVTLRCSPKSGHDTVSWYQQALGQGPQFIFQYYEEEERQRGNFPDRFSGHQFPNYSSELNVNALLLGDSALYLCASRKSGVAQYFGPGTRLTVT.

CDR3 DNA sequence: TGTGCCAGCAGTTACCGGACTAGCGGGAGGGGCGAGCAGTACTTC. Its protein is CASSYRTSGRGEQYF. The chain employs TRBV6-2 or TRBV6-3 and TRBJ2-7; 15 nucleotides line up with TRBD2. The CDR3 contains 15 residues. Germline CDR1 and CDR2: MNHEY and SVGEGT. V lost 2 bases, J lost 6 bases, and 2 bases stayed unmatched.

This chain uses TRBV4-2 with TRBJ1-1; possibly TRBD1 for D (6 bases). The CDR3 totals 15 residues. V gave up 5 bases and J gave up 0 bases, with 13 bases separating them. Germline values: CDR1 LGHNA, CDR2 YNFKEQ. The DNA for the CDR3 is TGTGCCAGCAGCAGAGGGGGGAAGGTGAACACTGAAGCTTTCTTT. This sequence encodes CASSRGGKVNTEAFF.

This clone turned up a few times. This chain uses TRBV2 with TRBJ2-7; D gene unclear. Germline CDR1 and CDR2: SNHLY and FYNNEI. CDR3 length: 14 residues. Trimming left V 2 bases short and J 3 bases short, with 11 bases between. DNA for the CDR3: TGTGCCAGCAGTGAATTTCGGGCCATCTACGAGCAGTACTTC. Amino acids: CASSEFRAIYEQYF.